Shown below are 15 T cell receptor beta chains from a single sample sequenced in a study of CD8 T cells in ankylosing spondylitis (dated by TCRdb to between 2016 and 2019). Libraries were made using 5' RACE. These reads were obtained on an Illumina HiSeq 2500. Using fastp at Q25 and MiXCR, TCRdb reprocessed the public reads and kept productive beta chains. Rows merge per CDR3 protein into single entries with the most common DNA and genes. This sample lists roughly 220,000 distinct CDR3 sequences; over 9.5% were detected once. In total, the top ten clones hold 21% of the sample. The sequenced sample was blood, either unsorted or a sorted T cell fraction (not recorded which). All receptors derive from a male donor with ankylosing spondylitis or in good health (not recorded which).

This clonotype was detected only once. V is TRBV18 and J is TRBJ2-7; D unresolved. Germline CDR1 and CDR2: KGHSH and LQKENI. Trimming took off 2 bases at V and 3 bases at J, with 5 bases between the two ends. The CDR3 is made up of 12 amino acids. As DNA, the CDR3 is TGTGCCAGCTCACCAGAAAGCTACGAGCAGTACTTC. It encodes CASSPESYEQYF.

The chain carries TRBV7-9 and TRBJ1-1; the D is unclear. Per germline, CDR1 SEHNR and CDR2 FQNEAQ (reference sequence). Trimming removed 3 bases from V and 0 bases from J, with 14 bases in between. The CDR3 has 16 amino acids. The CDR3 DNA sequence: TGTGCCAGCAGCTTTTTACCCACGCTCTTGAACACTGAAGCTTTCTTT. It specifies CASSFLPTLLNTEAFF.

This clonotype was seen repeatedly, ten times or more. This rearrangement joins TRBV30 to TRBJ1-4; no firm D call. The V end was cut by 5 bases, the J end by 0 bases, with 4 bases between. Germline V gives CDR1 GTSNPN, CDR2 SVGIG (reference sequence). The CDR3 is made up of 12 amino acids. In nucleotides, the CDR3 is TGTGCCTGGGAACCAACTAATGAAAAACTGTTTTTT. Protein sequence: CAWEPTNEKLFF.

The chain links TRBV28 to TRBJ2-5, with 11 positions matching TRBD2. This CDR3 region has 17 residues. J gave up 2 bases and V 3 bases, and 8 bases lay outside the gene matches. The germline CDR1 and CDR2 sequences are MDHEN and SYDVKM. The CDR3 region is CASSLVASGGTQETQYF. For the CDR3, the DNA is TGTGCCAGCAGTTTGGTGGCTAGCGGGGGGACTCAAGAGACCCAGTACTTC. Supplemented by reference TRBV28 and TRBJ2-5, the full variable domain reads DVKVTQSSRYLVKRTGEKVFLECVQDMDHENMFWYRQDPGLGLRLIYFSYDVKMKEKGDIPEGYSVSREKKERFSLILESASTNQTSMYLCASSLVASGGTQETQYFGPGTRLLVL.

There are many counts of this clonotype. The chain has TRBV5-1 and TRBJ2-2, with a possible D match to TRBD1 (6 bases). CDR1 and CDR2 (germline): SGHRS, YFSETQ. CDR3 size: 14 residues. V lost 5 bases, J lost 0 bases, and 8 bases lay in between. The CDR3 reads CASRGASNTGELFF. In DNA, the CDR3 is TGCGCCAGCAGGGGGGCGTCGAACACCGGGGAGCTGTTTTTT.

The chain carries TRBV4-2 and TRBJ2-3; 9 bases align to TRBD2. This CDR3 region has 17 residues. CDR1 is LGHNA and CDR2 is YNFKEQ in the germline V gene. V dropped 1 base and J dropped 3; count of bases not matched to a gene: 8. The CDR3 reads CASSQGLSAGGTDTQYF. The CDR3 DNA is TGTGCCAGCAGCCAAGGACTGTCAGCGGGGGGAACAGATACGCAGTATTTT.

This clonotype appeared a few times. This chain connects TRBV7-3 to TRBJ2-5; D is perhaps TRBD1 or TRBD2 (5 bases each). Trimming cost V 5 bases and J 5 bases, with 12 bases left between them. CDR1 and CDR2 from the germline V gene are SGHTA and FQGTGA. This CDR3 has 13 amino acids. CDR3 region: CASSLGRDETQYF. For the CDR3, the DNA is TGTGCCAGCAGCCTTGGCAGGGACGAGACCCAGTACTTC.

The chain uses TRBV29-1 and TRBJ1-4; D perhaps matches TRBD1 (5 bases). The CDR3 runs 12 residues. V was clipped by 7 bases and J by 5 bases, with 11 bases between them. CDR1 and CDR2 from the germline V gene are SQVTM and ANQGSEA. Here the CDR3 reads CSAGGENEKLFF. The CDR3 nucleotides are TGCAGCGCCGGGGGAGAGAATGAAAAACTGTTTTTT.

The table lists this clonotype with many counts. The J gene is TRBJ1-1, the V gene TRBV5-5; D uncertain. CDR3 length: 14 residues. Trimming removed 1 base from V and 1 base from J, with 8 bases in between. Germline values: CDR1 SGHKS, CDR2 YYEKEE (reference sequence). CDR3 bases: TGTGCCAGCAGCTTGTTTATGGCGAACACTGAAGCTTTCTTT. Translating it yields CASSLFMANTEAFF.

This clonotype has more than one count but fewer than ten. The chain couples TRBV5-1 to TRBJ2-7; 7 nucleotides align to TRBD1. The CDR3 length is 17 residues. The germline V gene encodes CDR1 SGHRS and CDR2 YFSETQ. J was trimmed by 1 base and V by 4 bases; bases with no gene match: 14. CDR3 protein: CASSPTPGQVSSYEQYF. The CDR3 DNA reads TGCGCCAGCAGCCCGACCCCCGGACAGGTTAGTTCCTACGAGCAGTACTTC.

This clonotype was seen repeatedly, ten times or more. The chain combines TRBV20-1 with TRBJ2-1; D may match TRBD1 or TRBD2 (6 bases each). The germline V and J ends were trimmed by 3 bases and 0 bases, with 18 bases remaining between them. The CDR3 has 17 residues. CDR1 is DFQATT and CDR2 is SNEGSKA in the germline V gene (reference sequence). Here the CDR3 DNA reads TGCAGTGCTAGCACAGGGTGGGGGGTTAGCTCCTACAATGAGCAGTTCTTC. Residues: CSASTGWGVSSYNEQFF.

Remarks on this clonotype: A read error is possible here, since a much larger clone lies one base away. V and J are TRBV20-1 and TRBJ1-6, with no clear D. This CDR3 has 17 amino acids. CDR1 is DFQATT, CDR2 SNEGSKA, per germline (reference sequence). V was shortened by 1 base and J by 3 bases, with 16 bases between the two germline ends. The chain's CDR3 is CSARAMESGDYNSPLHF. DNA of the CDR3: TGCAGTGCTAGAGCAATGGAGAGTGGTGACTATAATTCACCCCTCCACTTT.

This chain connects TRBV10-3 to TRBJ2-2; D uncertain. The CDR3 spans 15 residues. V was pared by 0 bases and J by 5 bases, with 10 bases between. Germline CDR1 is ENHRY and CDR2 is SYGVKD. The CDR3 loop is CAISESALRTGELFF. The CDR3 bases are TGTGCCATCAGTGAGTCGGCTCTGCGGACCGGGGAGCTGTTTTTT.

This clonotype was counted only a few times. The chain employs TRBV28 and TRBJ2-3; 8 nucleotides align to TRBD2. The junction had 13 bases not matched to a gene; V was cut back by 8 bases and J by 0 bases. Germline-derived CDR1 and CDR2 are MDHEN and SYDVKM. The CDR3 has 17 amino acids. The CDR3 sequence: CASGLAGSGTSTDTQYF. CDR3 DNA sequence: TGTGCCAGCGGGTTAGCGGGGTCCGGGACTAGCACAGATACGCAGTATTTT.

This clonotype was counted ten times or more. The chain combines TRBV12-3 or TRBV12-4 with TRBJ1-1; no clear D gene. Between the trimmed V and J ends, which lost 6 bases and 1 base, there was a span of 12 bases. CDR3 size: 14 residues. CDR3 sequence reads: CASRPLVKNTEAFF. DNA of the CDR3: TGTGCCAGCAGGCCTCTTGTGAAGAACACTGAAGCTTTCTTT.